One TCR beta chain is described in this entry. This sample is part of a study of cytomegalovirus exposure and HLA in healthy donors. This PCR relied on a set of 60 Vbeta primers and 13 Jbeta primers. Sequencing used immunoSEQ multiplex PCR; TCRdb keeps in-frame clones, though not all of them. This table holds around 110,000 clones, approximately 80% found once. After removal of 3 bases from V and 5 bases from J, the junction contained 10 bases not matched to a gene. This CDR3 comprises 17 residues. Germline CDR1 reads SGHTS; CDR2 reads YDEGEE. The source of this sequence is a male donor in good health and CMV-seronegative. The chain is built from TRBV5-8 and TRBJ2-5, with 13 bases identical to TRBD2. The sequenced material came from PBMCs. Written as DNA, the CDR3 is TGTGCCAGCAGCTCCATCACTAGCGGGAGGGCCGGGGAGACCCAGTACTTC. Its protein is CASSSITSGRAGETQYF.